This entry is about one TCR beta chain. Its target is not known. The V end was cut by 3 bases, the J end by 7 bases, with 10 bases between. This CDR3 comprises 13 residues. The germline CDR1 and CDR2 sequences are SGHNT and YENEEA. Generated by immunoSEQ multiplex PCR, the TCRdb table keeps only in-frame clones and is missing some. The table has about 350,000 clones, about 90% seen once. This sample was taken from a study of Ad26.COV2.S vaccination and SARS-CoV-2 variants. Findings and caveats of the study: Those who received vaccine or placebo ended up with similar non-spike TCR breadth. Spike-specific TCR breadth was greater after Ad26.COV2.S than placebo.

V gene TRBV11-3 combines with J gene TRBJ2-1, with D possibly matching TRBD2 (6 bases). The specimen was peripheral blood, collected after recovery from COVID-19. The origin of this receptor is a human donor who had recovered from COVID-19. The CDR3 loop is CASSFPGGNEQFF. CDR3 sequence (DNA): TGTGCCAGCAGCTTTCCTGGGGGGAATGAGCAGTTCTTC. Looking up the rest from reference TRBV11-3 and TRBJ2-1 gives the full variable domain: EAGVVQSPRYKIIEKKQPVAFWCNPISGHNTLYWYLQNLGQGPELLIRYENEEAVDDSQLPKDRFSAERLKGVDSTLKIQPAELGDSAVYLCASSFPGGNEQFFGPGTRLTVL.